This T cell receptor beta chain was observed in a study of control samples from healthy donors and cancer patients. Here immunoSEQ multiplex PCR was the method, and the copy in TCRdb shows in-frame clones only, minus some. The sample contains about 170,000 clones, roughly 91% of which appear only once. V shed 1 base and J 6 bases; nucleotides not matched to a gene: 2. The CDR3 is 14 residues long. Germline loops: CDR1 SEHNR, CDR2 FQNEAQ (reference sequence). This clonotype was obtained from a young woman in good health. The sample consisted of blood. V is TRBV7-9 and J is TRBJ1-2; TRBD1 matches 10 bases. The CDR3 reads CASSLVGTGDGYTF. The CDR3, as DNA: TGTGCCAGCAGCTTAGTGGGGACAGGGGATGGCTACACCTTC.